The clone carrying this TCR beta chain was recorded a few times. Its antigen is as yet unknown. HTBI primers from iRepertoire and Arm-PCR of CDR3 regions yielded the TCR beta libraries. From the multiplex PCR reads, TCRdb called clonotypes with MiXCR, one entry per CDR3 protein. Among about 360,000 distinct CDR3 sequences listed, 15% to 20% were seen once. Germline loops: CDR1 SGHAT, CDR2 FQNNGV. V was clipped by 5 bases and J by 8 bases, with 18 bases between them. The CDR3 has 14 amino acids. This entry is derived from a study of regulatory T cells in long-lasting Graves disease. Study observations and caveats: The study examined only peripheral blood, not thyroid tissue.

This sample's time point: newly diagnosed GD, antithyroid drugs for less than 3 months. PBMC-extracted RNA yielded the TCR library. The same specimen was also included in a second study, on T cells in Graves' hyperthyroidism and ophthalmopathy. As that study records: Blood held most thyroid clonotypes expanded above 0.001 frequency. From stable hyperthyroidism, ophthalmopathy was separated by a 13 V-J model.

V and J are TRBV11-2 and TRBJ1-2, with D hard to call. This sequence was found in a woman under 30 with Graves disease. The sample in question was peripheral blood mononuclear cells (PBMCs), obtained at new diagnosis, from a patient treated with antithyroid drugs. The DNA of the CDR3 is TGTGCCAGCAGCAAAGATGTACTAAGCTACGGCTACACCTTC. Translated: CASSKDVLSYGYTF.